This T cell receptor (beta chain) was identified during a study of blood T cell repertoires in COVID-19. In the study overall: T cells, B-cell-depleted T cells, or PBMCs supplied cDNA or gDNA.

This clone was observed once. Method: immunoSEQ multiplex PCR; TCRdb's copy keeps in-frame clones and lacks some. The data hold about 66,000 clones, with more than 70% observed a single time. CDR1 SNHLY and CDR2 FYNNEI come from the germline V gene. V gave up 8 bases and J gave up 2 bases, with 12 bases separating them. CDR3 size: 13 residues. The rearrangement uses TRBV2 and TRBJ1-2; D is unclear. The sequence was collected from a woman aged 70-85 years with acute or convalescent COVID-19. Sequenced sample: peripheral blood. The CDR3 loop reads CASAPSTNYGYTF. In nucleotides, the CDR3 is TGTGCCAGCGCCCCGAGCACGAACTATGGCTACACCTTC.